These 19 T cell receptor beta chains originate from one sample sequenced in a study of blood T cell repertoires in COVID-19. Only in-frame clones appear in the TCRdb table, and some are missing; sequencing was by immunoSEQ multiplex PCR. The table records 50,000 to 65,000 clones, roughly four fifths of them present only once. The sample taken for sequencing was peripheral blood. The source of these receptors is a woman aged 55-70 years with acute or convalescent COVID-19.

This clone was recorded a few times. The chain is built from TRBV25-1 and TRBJ1-4; maybe TRBD1 (5 bases). CDR1 and CDR2 (germline): MGHDK, SYGVNS. V lost 6 bases, J lost 2 bases, and 16 bases lay in between. CDR3 size: 16 residues. The CDR3 sequence is CASSGPPGRTNEKLFF. The CDR3 DNA reads TGTGCCAGCAGCGGCCCTCCAGGGCGGACTAATGAAAAACTGTTTTTT.

This chain uses TRBV27 with TRBJ1-1; D not certain. Germline V gives CDR1 MNHEY, CDR2 SMNVEV (reference sequence). The CDR3 has 15 residues. V was cut by 5 bases and J by 0 bases, with 13 bases left in between. CDR3 sequence: CASSPTSLLNTEAFF. The CDR3 bases are TGTGCCAGCAGTCCTACGAGCCTACTGAACACTGAAGCTTTCTTT.

The chain employs TRBV7-2 and TRBJ1-2, with TRBD1 matching 8 bases. The CDR3 extends over 16 amino acids. V lost 5 bases, J lost 7 bases, and 15 bases stayed unmatched. Germline V CDR1 and CDR2: SGHTA, FQGNSA. CDR3 region: CASSLGPRGQKGGYTF. CDR3 nucleotides: TGTGCCAGCAGCCTAGGTCCCAGGGGGCAAAAGGGTGGCTACACCTTC. Combining the CDR3 with reference TRBV7-2 and TRBJ1-2 gives the whole variable domain GAGVSQSPSNKVTEKGKDVELRCDPISGHTALYWYRQSLGQGLEFLIYFQGNSAPDKSGLPSDRFSAERTGGSVSTLTIQRTQQEDSAVYLCASSLGPRGQKGGYTFGSGTRLTVV.

V gene TRBV18 combines with J gene TRBJ2-5; TRBD1 aligns across 9 bases. The CDR3 is 19 amino acids. V was clipped by 4 bases and J by 2 bases; unmatched bases: 17. CDR1 and CDR2 (germline): KGHSH, LQKENI. The CDR3 reads CASSLGTGSFYLNQETQYF. The DNA for the CDR3 is TGTGCCAGCTCACTAGGGACAGGGTCCTTCTATCTTAATCAAGAGACCCAGTACTTC.

The rearrangement uses TRBV7-8 and TRBJ1-6, with D unresolved. Looked up from germline, CDR1 is SGHVS and CDR2 is FQNEAQ. The CDR3 sequence is 13 residues long. Trimming removed 1 base from V and 7 bases from J, with 5 bases in between. The CDR3 bases are TGTGCCAGCAGCTTAGGACAAAATTCACCCCTCCACTTT. This translates into CASSLGQNSPLHF.

The gene calls are TRBV3-1 (or the pseudogene TRBV3-2) and TRBJ1-2; TRBD1 agrees at 7 bases. The CDR3 is 17 amino acids. With 4 bases clipped from V and 3 bases from J, the junction kept 14 bases outside the gene matches. The germline CDR1 and CDR2 sequences are LGHDT and YNNKEL (reference sequence). CDR3 in amino acids: CASSPYGTALKHYGYTF. The CDR3 DNA follows: TGTGCCAGCAGCCCTTATGGGACAGCTCTAAAGCACTATGGCTACACCTTC.

This clone has a single count. The CDR3 region has the DNA TGTGCCATCAGTGAGAGACAGGGTGAGGAAAAACTGTTTTTT. This codes for CAISERQGEEKLFF. This chain links TRBV10-3 with TRBJ1-4; 7 positions agree with TRBD1. The CDR3 consists of 14 residues. Losses at the gene ends were 2 bases for V and 8 bases for J; bases not matched to a gene: 5. In germline, CDR1 is ENHRY, CDR2 SYGVKD.

The gene calls are TRBV28 and TRBJ2-5; 10 nucleotides line up with TRBD2. The germline V gene encodes CDR1 MDHEN and CDR2 SYDVKM. V lost 3 bases, J lost 3 bases, and 13 bases stayed unmatched. The CDR3 is 18 amino acids. The CDR3, as DNA: TGTGCCAGCAGTTTGGTGGGCCCCGGGACTAGCGTAAAAGAGACCCAGTACTTC. Its translation is CASSLVGPGTSVKETQYF.

The chain joins TRBV11-2 to TRBJ1-2; D is perhaps TRBD1 (6 bases). V lost 1 base and J lost 8, with 17 bases in between. There are 15 residues in the CDR3. Germline V lookup: CDR1 SGHAT, CDR2 FQNNGV. The CDR3 DNA reads as TGTGCCAGCAGCTTAGCGGGGGGGCGAGGAGAGGGCTACACCTTC. Its translation: CASSLAGGRGEGYTF.

This chain uses TRBV15 with TRBJ1-3, with D perhaps matching TRBD1 (6 bases). The V and J ends lost 9 bases and 3 bases respectively, with 21 bases between them. The germline gives CDR1 LNHNV, CDR2 YYDKDF (reference sequence). The length of the CDR3 is 16 residues. The CDR3 spells CATSSGSGAVGNTIYF. For the CDR3, the DNA is TGTGCCACTTCTTCCGGTTCAGGGGCTGTTGGAAACACCATATATTTT.

The J gene is TRBJ1-3, the V gene TRBV27; 8 bases are shared with TRBD1. Losses at the gene ends were 5 bases for V and 7 bases for J; bases not matched to a gene: 7. Germline CDR1 and CDR2: MNHEY and SMNVEV (reference sequence). The CDR3 contains 14 residues. The CDR3 spells CASSTGQGSNTIYF. Written as DNA, the CDR3 is TGTGCCAGCAGTACAGGACAGGGTAGCAACACCATATATTTT.

V usage is TRBV5-8 and J usage is TRBJ2-6; maybe TRBD2 (5 bases). In germline, CDR1 is SGHTS, CDR2 YDEGEE. The CDR3 is 14 amino acids. V gave up 4 bases and J gave up 8 bases, with 13 bases separating them. CDR3 protein: CASSPTGTTNVLTF. CDR3 nucleotide sequence: TGTGCCAGCAGCCCGACGGGAACGACCAACGTCCTGACTTTC. The variable domain in full, completed from reference TRBV5-8 and TRBJ2-6, reads EAGVTQSPTHLIKTRGQQATLRCSPISGHTSVYWYQQALGLGLQFLLWYDEGEERNRGNFPPRFSGRQFPNYSSELNVNALELEDSALYLCASSPTGTTNVLTFGAGSRLTVL.

This chain links TRBV6-4 with TRBJ1-5, with TRBD1 matching over 8 bases. J gave up 2 bases and V 6 bases, and 3 bases lay outside the gene matches. The CDR3 is 14 residues long. Per the germline V gene, CDR1 is MRHNA and CDR2 is SNTAGT. This CDR3 reads CASSRGRGNQPQHF. DNA of the CDR3: TGTGCCAGCAGCAGGGGGCGGGGCAATCAGCCCCAGCATTTT.

This chain uses TRBV2 with TRBJ1-1; TRBD1 matches 7 bases. This CDR3 comprises 14 residues. After removal of 6 bases from V and 2 bases from J, the junction contained 6 bases not matched to a gene. Germline CDR1 reads SNHLY; CDR2 reads FYNNEI. CDR3 in DNA: TGTGCCAGCAGCAGGGGGTACGGAAACACTGAAGCTTTCTTT. Residues: CASSRGYGNTEAFF.

V gene TRBV27 combines with J gene TRBJ2-3, with D possibly matching TRBD2 (6 bases). Germline loops: CDR1 MNHEY, CDR2 SMNVEV (reference sequence). This CDR3 spans 15 amino acids. The V gene lost 6 bases and the J gene lost 3 bases, with 16 bases spanning the gap. CDR3 coding DNA: TGTGCCAGCAGGCATCGGGGGTTAGCGACAGATACGCAGTATTTT. As protein: CASRHRGLATDTQYF.

The chain employs TRBV27 and TRBJ2-7, with a weak D call TRBD1 (6 bases). V lost 2 bases and J 7 bases, leaving 24 bases between the germline ends. This CDR3 spans 17 amino acids. Germline CDR1 MNHEY, CDR2 SMNVEV (reference sequence). The CDR3 reads CASSLKGDLLHLMEQYF. DNA for the CDR3: TGTGCCAGCAGTTTAAAGGGGGACCTGCTTCACTTGATGGAGCAGTACTTC.

Written as DNA, the CDR3 is TGTGCCAGCAGCTTACACCATGGGACAGGGAATGGCTACACCTTC. It encodes CASSLHHGTGNGYTF. The gene calls are TRBV7-9 and TRBJ1-2; 9 positions agree with TRBD1. The J segment lost 6 bases and the V segment lost 2 bases, leaving 7 bases of the junction unmatched. The germline gives CDR1 SEHNR, CDR2 FQNEAQ (reference sequence). The CDR3 consists of 15 residues.

The V gene is TRBV7-8, the J gene TRBJ2-4; TRBD2 aligns across 8 bases. The CDR3 loop spans 15 amino acids. The V gene end was trimmed by 8 bases and the J gene end by 6 bases; junction bases not matched to a gene: 12. From germline, CDR1 is SGHVS and CDR2 FQNEAQ. This chain's CDR3 is CASEAGADGRNIQYF. The DNA of the CDR3 is TGTGCCAGCGAAGCGGGGGCAGATGGTAGAAACATTCAGTACTTC.

The gene calls are TRBV6-5 and TRBJ1-5; 7 nucleotides line up with TRBD1. The CDR3 sequence is 15 residues long. After removal of 6 bases from V and 0 bases from J, the junction contained 5 bases not matched to a gene. CDR1 and CDR2 from the germline V gene are MNHEY and SVGAGI. The CDR3 spells CASRMGQTSNQPQHF. CDR3 bases: TGTGCCAGCAGAATGGGACAGACTAGCAATCAGCCCCAGCATTTT.